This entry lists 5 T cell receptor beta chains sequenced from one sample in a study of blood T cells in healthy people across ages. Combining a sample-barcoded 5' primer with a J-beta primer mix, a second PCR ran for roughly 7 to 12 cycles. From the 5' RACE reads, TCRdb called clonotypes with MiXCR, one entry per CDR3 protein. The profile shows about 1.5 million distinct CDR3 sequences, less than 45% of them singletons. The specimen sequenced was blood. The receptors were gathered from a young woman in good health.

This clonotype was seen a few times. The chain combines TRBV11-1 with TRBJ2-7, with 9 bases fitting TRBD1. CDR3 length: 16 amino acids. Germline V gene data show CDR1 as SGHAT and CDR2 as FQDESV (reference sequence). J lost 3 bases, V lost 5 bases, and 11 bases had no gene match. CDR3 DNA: TGTGCCAGCAGCGACGAAAGACAGGGGGTTTTCTACGAGCAGTACTTC. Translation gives CASSDERQGVFYEQYF.

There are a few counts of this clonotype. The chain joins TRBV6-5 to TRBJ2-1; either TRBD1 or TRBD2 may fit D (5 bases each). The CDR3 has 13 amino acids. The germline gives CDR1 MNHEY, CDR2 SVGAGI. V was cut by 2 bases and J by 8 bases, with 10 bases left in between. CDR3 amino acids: CASSYRGAYEQFF. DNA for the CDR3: TGTGCCAGCAGTTACCGAGGGGCCTATGAGCAGTTCTTC.

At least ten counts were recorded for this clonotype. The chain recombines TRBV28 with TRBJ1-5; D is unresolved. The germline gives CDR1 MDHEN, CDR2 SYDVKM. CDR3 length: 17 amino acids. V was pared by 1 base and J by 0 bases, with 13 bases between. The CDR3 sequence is CASSLSWGTDSNQPQHF. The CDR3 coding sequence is TGTGCCAGCAGTTTATCGTGGGGTACAGATAGCAATCAGCCCCAGCATTTT.

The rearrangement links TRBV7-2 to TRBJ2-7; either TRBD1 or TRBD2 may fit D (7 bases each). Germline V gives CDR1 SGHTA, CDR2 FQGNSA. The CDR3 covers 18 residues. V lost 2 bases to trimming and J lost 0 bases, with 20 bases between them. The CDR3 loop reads CASSLTLGGTALSYEQYF. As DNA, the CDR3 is TGTGCCAGCAGCTTAACCCTGGGGGGGACAGCGCTCTCCTACGAGCAGTACTTC.

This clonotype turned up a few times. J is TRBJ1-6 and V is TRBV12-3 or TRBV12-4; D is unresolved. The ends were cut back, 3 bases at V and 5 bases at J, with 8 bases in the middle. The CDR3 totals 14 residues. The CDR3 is CASSFSGNNSPLHF. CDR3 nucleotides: TGTGCCAGCAGTTTTTCGGGGAATAATTCACCCCTCCACTTT.